This TCR beta chain was captured in a study of cytomegalovirus exposure and HLA in healthy donors. Trimming pared 1 base from V and 7 bases from J, leaving 10 bases between. The CDR3 runs 12 residues. Germline CDR1 and CDR2: SQVTM and ANQGSEA. The PCR contained 60 Vbeta and 13 Jbeta primers. The method was immunoSEQ multiplex PCR; TCRdb's version includes in-frame clones alone and lacks a portion of them. This sample has 150,000 to 200,000 clones, with 70% to 90% found just once. This clone was seen a few times. This sequence was found in a man between 18 and 29 years old in good health and CMV-seropositive. The sample was PBMCs. The chain employs TRBV29-1 and TRBJ1-2; tentative D call: TRBD1 (6 bases). The CDR3 nucleotides read TGCAGCGTTGAAGTGCGGGGGCCTGGCTACACCTTC. This translates into CSVEVRGPGYTF.